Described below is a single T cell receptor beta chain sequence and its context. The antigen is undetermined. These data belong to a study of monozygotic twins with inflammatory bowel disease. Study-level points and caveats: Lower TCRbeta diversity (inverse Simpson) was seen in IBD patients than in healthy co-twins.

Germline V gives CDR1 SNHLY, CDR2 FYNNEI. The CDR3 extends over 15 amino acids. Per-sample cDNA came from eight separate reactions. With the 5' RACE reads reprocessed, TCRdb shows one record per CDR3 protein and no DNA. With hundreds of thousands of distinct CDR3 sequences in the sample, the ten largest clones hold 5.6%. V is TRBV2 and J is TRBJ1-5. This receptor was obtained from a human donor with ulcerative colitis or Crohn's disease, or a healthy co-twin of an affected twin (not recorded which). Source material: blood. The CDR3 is CASSDQGNSNQPQHF.